These 8 T cell receptor beta chains share one sample of origin, sequenced in a study of blood T cells in healthy people across ages. Primers used in a second PCR of roughly 7 to 12 cycles were a sample-barcoded 5' primer and a J-beta primer mix. TCRdb processed the 5' RACE reads anew with MiXCR; each CDR3 protein has one entry. This table has 1.5 million or so distinct CDR3 sequences, around 40% appearing once. The sample taken for sequencing was blood. The receptor source for this set is a woman in her late teens or twenties in good health.

The chain is built from TRBV27 and TRBJ1-5, with D maybe TRBD1 (6 bases). The ends were cut back, 6 bases at V and 2 bases at J, with 14 bases in the middle. CDR1 is MNHEY, CDR2 SMNVEV, per germline (reference sequence). The CDR3 loop spans 15 amino acids. This chain's CDR3 is CASRTLGGRNQPQHF. In DNA, the CDR3 is TGTGCCAGCAGGACCCTCGGGGGGCGCAATCAGCCCCAGCATTTT.

The chain carries TRBV11-2 and TRBJ2-3; D remains unclear. The CDR3 loop spans 16 amino acids. Germline CDR1 reads SGHAT; CDR2 reads FQNNGV. Trimming took off 1 base at V and 2 bases at J, with 13 bases between the two ends. The CDR3 DNA is TGTGCCAGCAGCTTAGTAGTCAACGGCGCCACAGATACGCAGTATTTT. Encoded protein: CASSLVVNGATDTQYF.

The gene calls are TRBV7-3 and TRBJ2-1; perhaps TRBD2 as D (5 bases). CDR1 SGHTA and CDR2 FQGTGA come from the germline V gene. The V end was cut by 2 bases, the J end by 9 bases, with 11 bases between. The CDR3 runs 13 residues. The CDR3 sequence is CASSLPGNREQFF. The CDR3 DNA follows: TGTGCCAGCAGCTTACCCGGGAATCGTGAGCAGTTCTTC.

Points on this clonotype: The junction departs from the called germline gene at one end, perhaps through a read error. The rearrangement uses TRBV4-3 and TRBJ1-2; unclear D gene. From germline, CDR1 is LGHNA and CDR2 YSLEER. CDR3 size: 16 residues. The DNA of the CDR3 is TGCGCCAGCGGCCAAGAACCGCCTCCCGGCGGCTATGGCTACACCTTC. This encodes CASGQEPPPGGYGYTF.

The rearrangement uses TRBV7-9 and TRBJ1-2; TRBD1 aligns across 11 bases. The CDR3 sequence is 16 residues long. CDR1 SEHNR and CDR2 FQNEAQ come from the germline V gene (reference sequence). V shed 6 bases and J 6 bases; nucleotides not matched to a gene: 12. In DNA form, the CDR3 reads TGTGCCAGCAGTTCTCTCCCGGACAGGGGGCGACATGGCTACACCTTC. Translating gives CASSSLPDRGRHGYTF.

This clonotype was picked up one time. The chain joins TRBV24-1 to TRBJ2-5; 8 bases match TRBD2. V was clipped by 3 bases and J by 11 bases; unmatched bases: 10. The CDR3 spans 14 residues. Looked up from germline, CDR1 is KGHDR and CDR2 is SFDVKD. CDR3 sequence reads: CATSDVSGGNEQYF. Here the CDR3 DNA reads TGTGCCACCAGTGATGTGAGCGGGGGAAATGAGCAGTACTTC.

The chain joins TRBV24-1 to TRBJ2-4; D gene ambiguous. The CDR3 has 14 amino acids. Trimming removed 5 bases at V and 13 bases at J, with 20 bases between. Germline V lookup: CDR1 KGHDR, CDR2 SFDVKD. DNA for the CDR3: TGTGCCACCAGTGCCGAAACAGAGTTCAATGAGCAGTACTTC. Its translation is CATSAETEFNEQYF.

In its sample, this clonotype was seen a few times. The gene calls are TRBV27 and TRBJ2-3, with D tentatively TRBD1 (5 bases). V shed 8 bases and J shed 2 bases, with 17 bases lying between them. This CDR3 is built from 15 residues. From germline, CDR1 is MNHEY and CDR2 SMNVEV (reference sequence). The CDR3 protein is CASATGPTITDTQYF. The CDR3 region has the DNA TGTGCCAGCGCCACAGGACCGACCATCACAGATACGCAGTATTTT.